Below are 8 T cell receptor beta chains sequenced from a single sample in a study of monozygotic twins with cystic fibrosis (dated by TCRdb to about 2021). Libraries came from the immunoSEQ multiplex PCR assay. TCRdb re-hosts the immuneACCESS table, in-frame sequences only. Its copies lack some clones; in the studies checked, an unresolved V gene accounts for under half of them, and the cause for the rest is not known. The sample table shows around 26,000 clones, and about 96% are seen once. The top ten constitute around 2.5% of the sample. The sample comprised blood. These receptors all stem from a girl aged 2 to 10 with cystic fibrosis.

The V and J genes are TRBV5-1 and TRBJ2-1, with D uncertain. Germline lookup yields CDR1 SGHRS and CDR2 YFSETQ. V lost 3 bases and J 3 bases, leaving 28 bases between the germline ends. The CDR3 runs to 20 residues. This CDR3 is CASSSPYQRSSPGDYNEQFF. In nucleotides, the CDR3 is TGCGCCAGCAGCTCCCCCTACCAACGATCATCGCCCGGCGACTACAATGAGCAGTTCTTC. The complete variable domain, with remaining parts taken from reference TRBV5-1 and TRBJ2-1, reads KAGVTQTPRYLIKTRGQQVTLSCSPISGHRSVSWYQQTPGQGLQFLFEYFSETQRNKGNFPGRFSGRQFSNSRSEMNVSTLELGDSALYLCASSSPYQRSSPGDYNEQFFGPGTRLTVL.

The CDR3, as DNA: TGTGCCAGCAGTTTCGCGGTCTACTACGAGCAGTACTTC. Its protein is CASSFAVYYEQYF. This rearrangement joins TRBV28 to TRBJ2-7, with D uncertain. Germline V lookup: CDR1 MDHEN, CDR2 SYDVKM. Trimming shortened V by 3 bases and J by 3 bases, and 9 bases separated the two germline ends. CDR3 size: 13 residues.

This chain links TRBV27 with TRBJ2-1; D tentatively reads TRBD1 or TRBD2 (5 bases each). The CDR3 covers 15 residues. V lost 3 bases and J lost 10, with 19 bases in between. Germline V gene sequence: CDR1 MNHEY, CDR2 SMNVEV (reference sequence). CDR3 loop: CASSFSPGTPEEQFF. In DNA form, the CDR3 reads TGTGCCAGCAGTTTTTCCCCCGGGACCCCCGAGGAGCAGTTCTTC.

The V call is TRBV4-3, the J call TRBJ2-1; 10 nucleotides line up with TRBD1. The ends lost 3 bases at V and 3 bases at J; junction bases unmatched: 2. The CDR3 is 15 residues long. CDR1 and CDR2 (germline): LGHNA, YSLEER. Written as DNA, the CDR3 is TGCGCCAGCAGCCAGACAGGGGGCGACTACAATGAGCAGTTCTTC. It codes for CASSQTGGDYNEQFF.

A single count supports this clone. The chain carries TRBV5-5 and TRBJ2-7, with D possibly being TRBD2 (6 bases). The CDR3 sequence is 13 residues long. The V and J ends lost 2 bases and 3 bases respectively, with 9 bases between them. Germline V gene sequence: CDR1 SGHKS, CDR2 YYEKEE (reference sequence). The CDR3 protein is CASSFGGIYEQYF. The CDR3 nucleotides are TGTGCCAGCAGCTTCGGCGGGATCTACGAGCAGTACTTC.

The chain uses TRBV28 and TRBJ2-4; 14 bases map to TRBD2. The CDR3 is made up of 19 amino acids. The V gene's germline CDR1 is MDHEN and CDR2 SYDVKM. After removal of 6 bases from V and 1 base from J, the junction contained 11 bases not matched to a gene. CDR3 residues: CASSPGLAGEVAAKNIQYF. The CDR3 coding sequence is TGTGCCAGCAGCCCGGGACTAGCGGGAGAGGTGGCGGCCAAAAACATTCAGTACTTC.

This clone appeared a single time. The chain joins TRBV6-1 to TRBJ1-2; D gene ambiguous. Germline V gene data show CDR1 as MNHNS and CDR2 as SASEGT. Trimming left V 2 bases short and J 2 bases short, with 9 bases between. This CDR3 is 14 amino acids long. CDR3 coding DNA: TGTGCCAGCAGTGAATCGGGATGGAACTATGGCTACACCTTC. Translated, it gives CASSESGWNYGYTF.

This chain links TRBV5-1 with TRBJ2-7; 11 bases are shared with TRBD2. The CDR3 consists of 17 residues. Germline-derived CDR1 and CDR2 are SGHRS and YFSETQ. After removal of 0 bases from V and 4 bases from J, the junction contained 9 bases not matched to a gene. CDR3 nucleotides: TGCGCCAGCAGCTTGGTGACTAGCGGGACCCCGGGGTACGAGCAGTACTTC. Translation: CASSLVTSGTPGYEQYF.